Listed here is a single T cell receptor (beta chain). Its antigen is not known. The CDR3 sequence is 15 residues long. V dropped 0 bases and J dropped 0 bases, with 9 bases sitting between them. CDR1 SGDLS and CDR2 YYNGEE come from the germline V gene. This sample was taken from a study of OX40 agonist ivuxolimab in advanced cancers. Study summary: Every 2 weeks, ivuxolimab was infused into the patients intravenously at between 0.01 and 10 mg/kg. Three patients got partial responses; one had hepatocellular carcinoma and two had cutaneous melanoma.

Data came from immunoSEQ multiplex PCR; TCRdb stores just in-frame clones and leaves some out. Of around 70,000 clones in the sample, over 70% were seen once. Study-level results: At 0.1 to 3.0 mg/kg and by week 6, clonal expansion occurred in CD4+ and CD8+ blood T cells. Expanded clones were, on average, more numerous among CD8+ T cells than CD4+.

The specimen comprised CD4+ or CD8+ T cells sorted from blood, sampled in a trial of the OX40 agonist ivuxolimab. The origin of this receptor is an adult with an advanced solid tumor such as melanoma, head and neck, liver or kidney cancer. The chain combines TRBV9 with TRBJ1-1, with TRBD1 as a possible D gene (5 bases). The CDR3 here is CASSVEAGMNTEAFF. The CDR3 nucleotides are TGTGCCAGCAGCGTAGAGGCAGGGATGAACACTGAAGCTTTCTTT.